This T cell receptor (beta chain) was observed in a study of blood T cell repertoires in COVID-19. Across the whole study: COVID-19 samples, acute and convalescent, were from the United States, Italy and Spain.

How the authors handled the data: Reference gene primer amplification yielded estimated nucleated cell counts. Method: immunoSEQ multiplex PCR; TCRdb's copy keeps in-frame clones and lacks some. V, J and clone size reflect that table, while D and trimming were determined from the DNA. The sample contains a few hundred thousand clones, roughly 91% of which appear only once. Each participant's cohort was designated according to participant-reported clinical history. V was pared by 5 bases and J by 7 bases, with 6 bases of the junction left unmatched. CDR1 is LNHDA and CDR2 is SQIVND in the germline V gene (reference sequence). The CDR3 has 13 amino acids.

The sample was PBMCs or T cells enriched from blood (not recorded which). The clonotype comes from a man younger than 45 in a cohort exposed to, infected with or recovered from COVID-19 (not recorded which). The rearrangement joins TRBV19 to TRBJ2-7, with 9 bases matching TRBD1. The CDR3 is CASSWDRAGEQYF. DNA of the CDR3: TGTGCCAGTAGTTGGGACAGGGCGGGAGAGCAGTACTTC. The complete variable domain, with remaining parts taken from reference TRBV19 and TRBJ2-7, reads DGGITQSPKYLFRKEGQNVTLSCEQNLNHDAMYWYRQDPGQGLRLIYYSQIVNDFQKGDIAEGYSVSREKKESFPLTVTSAQKNPTAFYLCASSWDRAGEQYFGPGTRLTVT.